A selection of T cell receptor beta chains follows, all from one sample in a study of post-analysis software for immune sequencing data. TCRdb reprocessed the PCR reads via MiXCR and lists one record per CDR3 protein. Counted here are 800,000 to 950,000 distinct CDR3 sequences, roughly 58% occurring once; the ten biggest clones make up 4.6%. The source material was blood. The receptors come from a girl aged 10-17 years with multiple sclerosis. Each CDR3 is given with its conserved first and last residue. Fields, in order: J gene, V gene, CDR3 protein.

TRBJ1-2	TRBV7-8	CASSLPTYGYTF
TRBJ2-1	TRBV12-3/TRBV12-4	CASSSRGLAGVYYEQFF
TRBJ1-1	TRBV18	CASSPRDGDTEAFF
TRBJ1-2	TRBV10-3	CATSPDRSITNYGYTF
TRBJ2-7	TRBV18	CASSRGRATYEQYF
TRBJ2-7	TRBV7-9	CASSFSAYEQYF
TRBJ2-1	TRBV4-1	CASSQAGLVTSYNEQFF
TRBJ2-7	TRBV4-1	CASSQDQGTYEQYF
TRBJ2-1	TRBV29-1	CSVETATGQFF
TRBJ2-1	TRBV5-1	CASSFRGSSHNEQFF
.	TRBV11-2	CASSSFPGHPGTQYF
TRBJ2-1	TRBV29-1	CSVELDLAGIEQFF
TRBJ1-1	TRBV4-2	CASSQAGTGNTEAFF